The 32 T cell receptor beta chains listed next were all sequenced from one sample in a study of response to subunit inactivated influenza vaccine. A single record per CDR3 protein comes from TCRdb applying MiXCR to the RT-PCR reads. Of approximately 700,000 distinct CDR3 sequences in the sample, about 14% are singletons; the top ten hold less than 7%. The material was PBMCs from blood, obtained approximately 15 days before vaccination. All receptors derive from a man aged 45-60 years who received an inactivated influenza vaccine.

There are a few counts of this clonotype. The chain employs TRBV27 and TRBJ2-7; D unclear. The CDR3 has 14 residues. V was pared by 4 bases and J by 0 bases, with 10 bases between. Germline V gene lookup returns CDR1 MNHEY and CDR2 SMNVEV (reference sequence). CDR3 sequence: CASSWTESSYEQYF. CDR3 sequence (DNA): TGTGCCAGCAGTTGGACGGAAAGCTCCTACGAGCAGTACTTC.

This chain joins TRBV29-1 and TRBJ2-7; the D gene is possibly TRBD1 (6 bases). V was cut by 4 bases and J by 6 bases, with 19 bases left in between. The CDR3 is 14 residues long. CDR1 SQVTM and CDR2 ANQGSEA come from the germline V gene. CDR3 nucleotide sequence: TGCAGCGTTGTAAGGGACACCAAGGGGCGCGAGCAGTACTTC. Translating it yields CSVVRDTKGREQYF.

Comment on this clonotype: One end of the junction varies from germline; a read error may be responsible. This rearrangement joins TRBV28 to TRBJ2-7, with 8 bases matching TRBD1. Germline V gives CDR1 MDHEN, CDR2 SYDVKM. This CDR3 spans 14 amino acids. The CDR3 coding sequence is TGTGCCTGCAGTTCCGGACAGGGCCCCTACGAGCAGTACTTC. Translated, it gives CACSSGQGPYEQYF.

The V call is TRBV2, the J call TRBJ2-3, with D perhaps TRBD1 or TRBD2 (6 bases each). CDR1 and CDR2 from the germline V gene are SNHLY and FYNNEI. The length of the CDR3 is 14 residues. The V gene lost 5 bases and the J gene lost 4 bases, with 13 bases spanning the gap. This CDR3 reads CASSWSRGADTQYF. For the CDR3, the DNA is TGTGCCAGCAGTTGGTCGAGGGGGGCAGATACGCAGTATTTT.

The rearrangement links TRBV7-2 to TRBJ2-7, with a weak D call TRBD2 (5 bases). The germline gives CDR1 SGHTA, CDR2 FQGNSA. The CDR3 contains 17 residues. V was clipped by 3 bases and J by 0 bases, with 18 bases between them. The DNA of the CDR3 is TGTGCCAGCAGCTTGACCTCCAGTGGACTTAGCTCCTACGAGCAGTACTTC. It codes for CASSLTSSGLSSYEQYF.

This clonotype has a handful of counts. V and J are TRBV6-5 and TRBJ2-5; TRBD1 agrees at 8 bases. This CDR3 spans 15 amino acids. Trimming removed 0 bases from V and 5 bases from J; junction bases left unmatched: 5. Germline values: CDR1 MNHEY, CDR2 SVGAGI. DNA for the CDR3: TGTGCCAGCAGTTACTCCAGGGCAGGGGGCGAGACCCAGTACTTC. It is translated as CASSYSRAGGETQYF.

This clonotype was counted only a few times. The chain uses TRBV5-1 and TRBJ2-3; 8 nucleotides agree with TRBD2. V lost 4 bases to trimming and J lost 5 bases; unmatched junction nucleotides: 6. Germline V gene data show CDR1 as SGHRS and CDR2 as YFSETQ. The CDR3 length is 14 residues. Here the CDR3 reads CASSPGGVGDTQYF. The CDR3 DNA sequence: TGCGCCAGCAGCCCGGGGGGGGTAGGAGATACGCAGTATTTT.

This clonotype was seen a handful of times. The V call is TRBV7-9, the J call TRBJ1-1; no clear D. The CDR3 is 14 residues long. Germline V gene lookup returns CDR1 SEHNR and CDR2 FQNEAQ (reference sequence). V lost 3 bases to trimming and J lost 1 base, with 9 bases between them. The CDR3 bases are TGTGCCAGCAGCTTTGAAGCGCAGAACACTGAAGCTTTCTTT. Amino acids: CASSFEAQNTEAFF.

The gene calls are TRBV4-3 and TRBJ2-2, with no clear D. Germline CDR1 and CDR2: LGHNA and YSLEER. The CDR3 is made up of 14 amino acids. Trimming removed 0 bases at V and 5 bases at J, with 7 bases between. In DNA, the CDR3 is TGCGCCAGCAGCCAAGATGCCAGAACCGGGGAGCTGTTTTTT. This gives the protein CASSQDARTGELFF.

The chain uses TRBV7-9 and TRBJ2-1, with TRBD1 identical over 8 bases. The germline V gene has CDR1 SEHNR and CDR2 FQNEAQ (reference sequence). V shed 2 bases, J shed 4 bases, and the junction held 10 bases outside the gene matches. This CDR3 region has 17 residues. CDR3 residues: CASSLSGGRLGYNEQFF. The CDR3, as DNA: TGTGCCAGCAGCTTATCAGGGGGCCGCTTGGGGTACAATGAGCAGTTCTTC.

In this sample, this clonotype turned up many times. V gene TRBV7-9 combines with J gene TRBJ2-3; the D gene is possibly TRBD2 (6 bases). The CDR3 length is 14 residues. Trimming cost V 5 bases and J 0 bases, with 9 bases left between them. CDR1 SEHNR and CDR2 FQNEAQ come from the germline V gene (reference sequence). CDR3 bases: TGTGCCAGCAGCCTCAGCGGGAGCACAGATACGCAGTATTTT. This encodes CASSLSGSTDTQYF. The whole variable domain, filled in from reference TRBV7-9 and TRBJ2-3, reads DTGVSQNPRHKITKRGQNVTFRCDPISEHNRLYWYRQTLGQGPEFLTYFQNEAQLEKSRLLSDRFSAERPKGSFSTLEIQRTEQGDSAMYLCASSLSGSTDTQYFGPGTRLTVL.

The chain employs TRBV3-1 and TRBJ2-7; 8 bases line up with TRBD1. V trimming: 3 bases; J trimming: 0 bases; junction bases outside the gene matches: 10. The CDR3 is made up of 17 amino acids. Germline V gene data show CDR1 as LGHDT and CDR2 as YNNKEL (reference sequence). DNA for the CDR3: TGTGCCAGCAGCCAGGCTTCAGCCGGGACAGGCTCCTACGAGCAGTACTTC. This codes for CASSQASAGTGSYEQYF.

The chain has TRBV18 and TRBJ1-1; D is possibly TRBD1 (5 bases). The CDR3 runs to 12 residues. The germline V and J ends were trimmed by 4 bases and 7 bases, with 10 bases remaining between them. The germline V gene has CDR1 KGHSH and CDR2 LQKENI. The CDR3 region has the DNA TGTGCCAGCTCACTAACAGGCTTTGAAGCTTTCTTT. This gives the protein CASSLTGFEAFF. The whole variable domain, filled in from reference TRBV18 and TRBJ1-1, reads NAGVMQNPRHLVRRRGQEARLRCSPMKGHSHVYWYRQLPEEGLKFMVYLQKENIIDESGMPKERFSAEFPKEGPSILRIQQVVRGDSAAYFCASSLTGFEAFFGQGTRLTVV.

There are a few counts of this clonotype. The chain has TRBV29-1 and TRBJ2-5; perhaps TRBD1 as D (6 bases). The germline CDR1 and CDR2 sequences are SQVTM and ANQGSEA. V lost 1 base, J lost 2 bases, and 8 bases lay in between. The length of the CDR3 is 13 residues. The DNA of the CDR3 is TGCAGCGTTGAAGGGGGGCAGCAAGAGACCCAGTACTTC. It translates to CSVEGGQQETQYF.

This clonotype has only a few counts. J is TRBJ2-5 and V is TRBV28; TRBD2 aligns across 13 bases. CDR1 MDHEN and CDR2 SYDVKM come from the germline V gene. CDR3 size: 20 residues. Trimming cost V 2 bases and J 2 bases; bases outside gene matches: 14. The CDR3 reads CASSLDGGLAGVGSQETQYF. As DNA, the CDR3 is TGTGCCAGCAGTTTAGATGGTGGACTAGCGGGAGTTGGCAGTCAAGAGACCCAGTACTTC. The entire variable domain, with the rest obtained from reference TRBV28 and TRBJ2-5, is as follows: DVKVTQSSRYLVKRTGEKVFLECVQDMDHENMFWYRQDPGLGLRLIYFSYDVKMKEKGDIPEGYSVSREKKERFSLILESASTNQTSMYLCASSLDGGLAGVGSQETQYFGPGTRLLVL.

Comments on this clonotype: A junction boundary mismatches the germline segment, possibly from a read error. The chain carries TRBV11-2 and TRBJ2-5, with D perhaps given as TRBD1 or TRBD2 (6 bases each). Germline values: CDR1 SGHAT, CDR2 FQNNGV. The CDR3 is 13 amino acids. CDR3 in DNA: TGTGCCTGCAGCTTAGGGGGGCTGGAGACCCAGTACTTC. It translates to CACSLGGLETQYF.

The J gene is TRBJ2-1, the V gene TRBV12-3 or TRBV12-4; TRBD2 might be the D (6 bases). The germline V and J ends were trimmed by 7 bases and 0 bases, with 16 bases remaining between them. This CDR3 comprises 16 residues. In DNA, the CDR3 is TGTGCCAGCACCGCCTCCGGGGGTTTCTCCTACAATGAGCAGTTCTTC. Residues: CASTASGGFSYNEQFF.

This clonotype has a handful of counts. Here the CDR3 reads CSADASGGRDEQYF. CDR3 sequence (DNA): TGCAGTGCCGACGCTAGCGGGGGGCGAGACGAGCAGTACTTC. This chain links TRBV20-1 with TRBJ2-7; 11 bases agree with TRBD2. V lost 6 bases, J lost 5 bases, and 9 bases stayed unmatched. CDR3 length: 14 residues. Germline V gene sequence: CDR1 DFQATT, CDR2 SNEGSKA (reference sequence).

As DNA, the CDR3 is TGTGCCAGCCAGGGATTCGCCTACGAGCAGTACTTC. Protein sequence: CASQGFAYEQYF. The rearrangement uses TRBV6-2 or TRBV6-3 and TRBJ2-7; a possible D gene is TRBD1 (5 bases). The CDR3 is made up of 12 amino acids. V was cut by 8 bases and J by 2 bases, with 10 bases left in between. Looked up from germline, CDR1 is MNHEY and CDR2 is SVGEGT.

The J gene is TRBJ2-3, the V gene TRBV12-3 or TRBV12-4, with a possible D match to TRBD1 (5 bases). The V end lost 1 base, the J end lost 2 bases, and 7 bases lay between the germline ends. The CDR3 consists of 14 residues. The CDR3 here is CASSLVTDTDTQYF. The CDR3 DNA sequence: TGTGCCAGCAGTTTAGTGACAGACACAGATACGCAGTATTTT.

The V call is TRBV3-1, the J call TRBJ2-4, with 7 nucleotides matching TRBD2. The V gene's germline CDR1 is LGHDT and CDR2 YNNKEL (reference sequence). The ends lost 7 bases at V and 9 bases at J; junction bases unmatched: 9. The CDR3 runs 13 residues. CDR3 in amino acids: CASTRGGLGIQYF. CDR3 DNA sequence: TGTGCCAGCACCCGGGGAGGGTTGGGCATTCAGTACTTC.

J is TRBJ2-5 and V is TRBV2, with D uncertain. V was shortened by 2 bases and J by 3 bases, with 13 bases between the two germline ends. CDR1 is SNHLY and CDR2 is FYNNEI in the germline V gene. The CDR3 extends over 15 amino acids. The CDR3 sequence is CASSEIATEKETQYF. The CDR3 DNA follows: TGTGCCAGCAGTGAAATCGCAACAGAAAAAGAGACCCAGTACTTC.

The chain employs TRBV19 and TRBJ2-2; TRBD1 agrees at 8 bases. CDR3 size: 16 residues. Germline V CDR1 and CDR2: LNHDA, SQIVND (reference sequence). J lost 4 bases, V lost 5 bases, and 9 bases had no gene match. In DNA, the CDR3 is TGTGCCAGTAGTTCCCGGACAGGGCTGGGCACCGGGGAGCTGTTTTTT. It is translated as CASSSRTGLGTGELFF.

This clonotype has at least ten counts. As DNA, the CDR3 is TGCGCCAGCAGCTTGGTAGCGGGAGTTGTAGATACGCAGTATTTT. Translated: CASSLVAGVVDTQYF. The chain carries TRBV5-1 and TRBJ2-3, with 9 bases that match TRBD2. The CDR3 length is 15 residues. Per germline, CDR1 SGHRS and CDR2 YFSETQ. J was trimmed by 5 bases and V by 0 bases; bases with no gene match: 4.

The chain uses TRBV29-1 and TRBJ2-7; D remains unclear. CDR3 length equals 13 residues. V gave up 3 bases and J gave up 6 bases, with 15 bases separating them. The germline V gene has CDR1 SQVTM and CDR2 ANQGSEA. The CDR3 loop reads CSVDVGFSIEQYF. The CDR3 DNA is TGCAGCGTTGACGTTGGGTTTTCCATCGAGCAGTACTTC.

This clonotype was counted at least ten times. V usage is TRBV7-8 and J usage is TRBJ2-2; possible D gene TRBD2, 5 bases. V was trimmed by 2 bases and J by 1 base, leaving 17 bases between them. The CDR3 spans 18 residues. In germline, CDR1 is SGHVS, CDR2 FQNEAQ. The CDR3 region is CASSLSIILGRNTGELFF. The CDR3 DNA follows: TGTGCCAGCAGCTTAAGTATTATCCTAGGGAGGAACACCGGGGAGCTGTTTTTT.

The chain combines TRBV5-1 with TRBJ2-1; TRBD2 agrees at 11 bases. CDR1 is SGHRS and CDR2 is YFSETQ in the germline V gene. The CDR3 runs 17 residues. J was trimmed by 1 base and V by 4 bases; bases with no gene match: 7. CDR3 loop: CASSSGLAGGSYNEQFF. The CDR3 DNA is TGCGCCAGCAGCAGCGGACTAGCGGGCGGGTCCTACAATGAGCAGTTCTTC.

The V gene is TRBV28, the J gene TRBJ1-4, with 7 bases lining up with TRBD1. Germline CDR1 and CDR2: MDHEN and SYDVKM. This CDR3 is 16 amino acids long. V was clipped by 6 bases and J by 6 bases; unmatched bases: 13. CDR3 in amino acids: CASSRATTGRDEKLFF. The DNA of the CDR3 is TGTGCCAGCAGCCGCGCCACGACAGGGAGGGATGAAAAACTGTTTTTT.

This clonotype was counted a few times. This chain's CDR3 is CASSLNRSTDTQYF. The CDR3 DNA follows: TGCGCCAGCAGCTTGAACAGAAGCACAGATACGCAGTATTTT. V gene TRBV5-1 combines with J gene TRBJ2-3; D is unclear. The V end was cut by 1 base, the J end by 0 bases, with 6 bases between. Germline CDR1 reads SGHRS; CDR2 reads YFSETQ. This CDR3 region has 14 residues.

The chain combines TRBV5-1 with TRBJ2-2; D remains ambiguous. The CDR3 spans 13 residues. The V and J ends lost 4 bases and 5 bases respectively, with 9 bases between them. The V gene's germline CDR1 is SGHRS and CDR2 YFSETQ. As DNA, the CDR3 is TGCGCCAGCAGCGCCTCTGAGACCGGGGAGCTGTTTTTT. It is translated as CASSASETGELFF.

This clonotype turned up a few times. The chain carries TRBV30 and TRBJ2-1, with D possibly called TRBD1 or TRBD2 (5 bases each). Trimming took off 0 bases at V and 9 bases at J, with 12 bases between the two ends. Germline-derived CDR1 and CDR2 are GTSNPN and SVGIG (reference sequence). The length of the CDR3 is 13 residues. The CDR3, as DNA: TGTGCCTGGAGTGTCTACCTGAGGGGTGAGCAGTTCTTC. Protein product: CAWSVYLRGEQFF.

This clonotype was observed a few times. The gene calls are TRBV27 and TRBJ2-1; 11 bases agree with TRBD2. The V gene's germline CDR1 is MNHEY and CDR2 SMNVEV (reference sequence). V lost 6 bases, J lost 8 bases, and 12 bases stayed unmatched. This CDR3 spans 16 amino acids. The CDR3 sequence: CASSRLAGPLGDEQFF. As DNA, the CDR3 is TGTGCCAGCAGCAGACTAGCGGGACCGCTCGGGGATGAGCAGTTCTTC.